Here is one T cell receptor beta chain with its context. Its antigen is still unknown. These data belong to a study of radiotherapy plus CTLA-4 blockade in lung cancer. Study-wide background: Objective responses emerged in 18% of patients, and roughly 30% attained disease control.

Whole-study findings and limits: The authors reported that early blood T cell clone dynamics, with interferon-beta, best predicted response. Subsequent to radiotherapy plus ipilimumab, tumor-derived TCR clones underwent expansion in blood.

Ipilimumab CTLA-4 blockade and focal radiation were given to patients with chemo-refractory metastatic non-small-cell lung cancer. TCRdb's copy holds only in-frame clones and misses some; the assay was immunoSEQ multiplex PCR. The sample lists approximately 69,000 clones, roughly three quarters seen once, with 7.1% in the top ten. The TCR was taken from a human donor with non-small cell lung cancer who had a complete response to radiotherapy plus ipilimumab. Sequenced material: peripheral blood, taken from a patient treated with radiotherapy plus ipilimumab.

The CDR3 DNA follows: TGCGCCAGCAGCTTACAGGACAGAGGAAACACCATATATTTT. This gives the protein CASSLQDRGNTIYF. This sequence joins TRBV5-1 and TRBJ1-3; a weak D match, TRBD1 (6 bases). Germline values: CDR1 SGHRS, CDR2 YFSETQ. V lost 2 bases and J 4 bases, leaving 10 bases between the germline ends. The CDR3 is made up of 14 amino acids.